This is a list of T cell receptor beta chains from one sample in a study of cytomegalovirus exposure and HLA in healthy donors. TCRdb keeps only in-frame clones here, not all; method: immunoSEQ multiplex PCR. The repertoire holds 200,000 to 250,000 clones, 82% seen once, with 5.4% in the top ten. The sample was PBMCs. These receptors were obtained from a middle-aged woman in good health and CMV-seropositive. Each CDR3 is given with its conserved first and last residue. The D gene is left open where the match is weak. Clone size is shown for a subset of rows, as once, few, many or a class of expanded clone.

cdr3_length	clone_size	j_call	d_call	v_call	cdr3_aa	cdr3_nt
13	.	TRBJ2-7	TRBD1	TRBV5-1	CASGGTGAYEQYF	TGCGCCAGCGGCGGGACAGGGGCCTACGAGCAGTACTTC
13	.	TRBJ2-7	.	TRBV11-2	CASSLDTVVEQYF	TGTGCCAGCAGCTTAGATACTGTAGTCGAGCAGTACTTC
14	.	TRBJ1-1	TRBD1	TRBV7-2	CASSAPGGYTEAFF	TGTGCCAGCAGCGCCCCAGGGGGGTACACTGAAGCTTTCTTT
11	once	TRBJ1-2	.	TRBV25-1	CASSDFHGYTF	TGTGCCAGCAGTGACTTTCATGGCTACACCTTC
15	.	TRBJ2-5	.	TRBV5-1	CASSFSRAYQETQYF	TGCGCCAGCAGCTTTTCCAGGGCCTACCAAGAGACCCAGTACTTC
15	.	TRBJ1-4	.	TRBV14	CASSQDYYWNEKLFF	TGTGCCAGCAGCCAAGACTACTACTGGAATGAAAAACTGTTTTTT
14	.	TRBJ2-2	.	TRBV14	CASSQVAGTGELFF	TGTGCCAGCAGCCAAGTCGCGGGGACCGGGGAGCTGTTTTTT
15	.	TRBJ2-7	TRBD2	TRBV5-1	CASTLGSGSGYEQYF	TGCGCCAGCACCCTAGGCAGCGGGAGCGGGTACGAGCAGTACTTC
15	.	TRBJ2-7	.	TRBV4-1	CASSRQENTAYEQYF	TGCGCCAGCAGCCGACAGGAGAATACGGCCTACGAGCAGTACTTC
14	.	TRBJ2-7	.	TRBV19	CASSITGNTYEQYF	TGTGCCAGTAGTATTACAGGGAATACCTACGAGCAGTACTTC
15	.	TRBJ1-1	.	TRBV5-6	CASSFGLGGDTGAFF	TGTGCCAGCAGTTTTGGACTGGGCGGAGACACTGGAGCTTTCTTT
17	.	TRBJ1-3	.	TRBV10-3	CAISESQRLGEGNTIYF	TGTGCCATCAGTGAGTCGCAACGACTTGGGGAGGGAAACACCATATATTTT
14	.	TRBJ1-1	.	TRBV10-3	CAISPSGGGTEAFF	TGTGCCATCAGCCCATCGGGGGGTGGCACTGAAGCTTTCTTT
12	.	TRBJ2-3	.	TRBV7-9	CASSPYTDTQYF	TGTGCCAGCAGCCCCTACACAGATACGCAGTATTTT
15	.	TRBJ1-2	.	TRBV27	CASKLIQGANYGYTF	TGTGCCAGCAAACTCATACAGGGCGCTAACTATGGCTACACCTTC
13	once	TRBJ2-7	.	TRBV6-1	CASSEAYRYEQYF	TGTGCCAGCAGTGAAGCTTACAGGTACGAGCAGTACTTC
15	.	TRBJ2-3	TRBD2	TRBV7-3	CASSLGGTSGYTQYF	TGTGCCAGCAGCTTAGGGGGGACTAGCGGATATACGCAGTATTTT
16	once	TRBJ1-4	TRBD1	TRBV11-1	CASSFSPQGEYEKLFF	TGTGCCAGCAGCTTTTCTCCGCAGGGGGAGTATGAAAAACTGTTTTTT
14	.	TRBJ2-5	.	TRBV6-1	CASSESTRAETQYF	TGTGCCAGCAGTGAATCCACGAGGGCAGAGACCCAGTACTTC
20	.	TRBJ2-2	TRBD2	TRBV5-1	CASSIDFLGLAGEDTGELFF	TGCGCCAGCAGCATAGACTTTCTGGGACTAGCGGGAGAGGACACCGGGGAGCTGTTTTTT
14	.	TRBJ1-4	.	TRBV19	CASSKTDRNEKLFF	TGTGCCAGTAGTAAGACAGATCGTAATGAAAAACTGTTTTTT
11	few	TRBJ2-7	.	TRBV11-2	CASGSSYEQYF	TGTGCCAGCGGGAGCTCCTACGAGCAGTACTTC
15	.	TRBJ2-7	TRBD2	TRBV6-5	CASSPAGSGAYEQYF	TGTGCCAGCAGCCCGGCGGGTAGCGGGGCATACGAGCAGTACTTC
16	.	TRBJ2-2	TRBD2	TRBV19	CASSRLAGELVGELFF	TGTGCCAGTAGTAGACTAGCGGGAGAATTGGTAGGGGAGCTGTTTTTT
16	.	TRBJ1-1	TRBD1	TRBV9	CASSAGNRGQDTEAFF	TGTGCCAGCAGCGCTGGGAACAGGGGGCAGGACACTGAAGCTTTCTTT
10	.	TRBJ1-2	.	TRBV20-1	CSAPGGGYTF	TGCAGTGCCCCAGGAGGGGGCTACACCTTC
17	.	TRBJ2-2	.	TRBV7-9	CASGSLARVPPWGELFF	TGTGCCAGCGGCAGCTTAGCCCGAGTCCCCCCGTGGGGGGAGCTGTTTTTT
15	.	TRBJ2-4	.	TRBV7-9	CASSSRVLAKNIQYF	TGTGCCAGCAGCTCGAGGGTCCTAGCCAAAAACATTCAGTACTTC
15	.	TRBJ2-3	TRBD2	TRBV7-2	CASSLSGLATDTQYF	TGTGCCAGCAGCTTATCGGGACTAGCAACAGATACGCAGTATTTT
14	few	TRBJ2-2	.	TRBV10-3	CAISDPRGTGELFF	TGTGCCATCAGTGACCCGAGGGGGACCGGGGAGCTGTTTTTT
14	.	TRBJ2-1	.	TRBV6-5	CASSLRGGVNEQFF	TGTGCCAGCAGTCTCCGAGGGGGGGTAAATGAGCAGTTCTTC
15	.	TRBJ1-1	TRBD1	TRBV19	CASSPRTGGRTEAFF	TGTGCCAGTAGTCCCCGGACAGGGGGAAGAACTGAAGCTTTCTTT
16	.	TRBJ2-1	TRBD2	TRBV7-3	CASSINLAGGLNEQFF	TGTGCCAGCAGCATTAACCTAGCGGGGGGGCTTAATGAGCAGTTCTTC
13	.	TRBJ1-2	TRBD1	TRBV5-1	CASSLQGARGYTF	TGCGCCAGCAGCTTACAGGGGGCGCGAGGCTACACCTTC
14	.	TRBJ1-6	TRBD1	TRBV27	CASSSGQANSPLHF	TGTGCCAGCAGTTCAGGACAGGCTAATTCACCCCTCCACTTT
15	few	TRBJ1-1	.	TRBV19	CASTTLTGRNTEAFF	TGTGCCAGTACCACTTTGACAGGAAGGAACACTGAAGCTTTCTTT
15	.	TRBJ2-7	TRBD2	TRBV19	CASSIGLAGTYEQYF	TGTGCCAGTAGTATTGGACTAGCAGGGACCTACGAGCAGTACTTC
15	.	TRBJ2-7	TRBD1	TRBV13	CASSTQSGTGSKQYF	TGTGCCAGCAGCACCCAGTCCGGGACAGGTAGTAAGCAGTACTTC
14	once	TRBJ1-5	.	TRBV30	CAWRDRTFGEPQHF	TGTGCCTGGAGGGACCGTACCTTCGGGGAGCCCCAGCATTTT
14	.	TRBJ2-5	TRBD2	TRBV27	CASSFSGGYETQYF	TGTGCCAGCAGTTTTAGCGGGGGGTATGAGACCCAGTACTTC